These 9 T cell receptor beta chains were all obtained from the same sample, sequenced in a study of graft-versus-host responses after intestinal transplantation. These receptors lack a known antigen. Produced via immunoSEQ multiplex PCR; TCRdb's table is partial and in-frame only. The profile shows tens of thousands of clones, 94% of them singletons. Sequenced here: unstimulated CD4+ T cells sorted from spleen or lymph node cells, sampled before transplant. These receptors were obtained from a human donor who was the organ donor for an intestinal transplant.

This chain uses TRBV28 with TRBJ2-2; no firm D call. The CDR3 has 14 amino acids. Germline loops: CDR1 MDHEN, CDR2 SYDVKM. Trimming took off 6 bases at V and 4 bases at J, with 12 bases between the two ends. The chain's CDR3 is CASRKAGSTGELFF. The CDR3 region has the DNA TGTGCCAGCAGAAAGGCAGGATCCACCGGGGAGCTGTTTTTT.

The chain links TRBV7-7 to TRBJ2-2; 13 positions agree with TRBD2. V trimming: 5 bases; J trimming: 6 bases; junction bases outside the gene matches: 6. CDR1 is SSHAT and CDR2 is FNYEAQ in the germline V gene (reference sequence). The CDR3 is 16 amino acids. The CDR3: CASSIGLAGASGELFF. The DNA of the CDR3 is TGTGCCAGCAGCATCGGACTAGCGGGGGCGTCCGGGGAGCTGTTTTTT.

The chain uses TRBV7-3 and TRBJ2-7; D not resolved. CDR1 and CDR2 from the germline V gene are SGHTA and FQGTGA. With 5 bases removed from V and 5 bases from J, the gap between germline ends came to 13 bases. This CDR3 contains 13 residues. The CDR3 nucleotides read TGTGCCAGCAGCCCAATGGGTGGCAACGAGCAGTACTTC. Translated: CASSPMGGNEQYF.

Only one count was recorded for this clone. CDR3 protein: CASSPTGIYGYTF. The CDR3 nucleotides read TGTGCCAGCAGTCCCACAGGGATTTATGGCTACACCTTC. The V gene is TRBV28, the J gene TRBJ1-2, with D perhaps TRBD1 (6 bases). This CDR3 spans 13 amino acids. Germline values: CDR1 MDHEN, CDR2 SYDVKM. The V end was cut by 5 bases, the J end by 5 bases, with 12 bases between.

The rearrangement links TRBV7-9 to TRBJ1-3, with D possibly being TRBD1 (6 bases). The germline V gene encodes CDR1 SEHNR and CDR2 FQNEAQ (reference sequence). The CDR3 loop spans 13 amino acids. V was cut by 7 bases and J by 4 bases, with 11 bases left in between. The CDR3, as DNA: TGTGCCAGCACTACAGGGTCCGGAAACACCATATATTTT. Protein sequence: CASTTGSGNTIYF.

This clone was found a few times. This rearrangement joins TRBV4-2 to TRBJ1-1; TRBD1 matches at 7 bases. This CDR3 comprises 15 residues. Germline-derived CDR1 and CDR2 are LGHNA and YNFKEQ. The V gene end was trimmed by 1 base and the J gene end by 5 bases; junction bases not matched to a gene: 7. Here the CDR3 reads CASSQGPGGETEAFF. Written as DNA, the CDR3 is TGTGCCAGCAGCCAAGGTCCAGGGGGAGAAACTGAAGCTTTCTTT.

The rearrangement uses TRBV5-4 and TRBJ1-4; TRBD1 might be the D (6 bases). Deletions cut 0 bases from V and 6 bases from J, with 12 bases between. The CDR3 has 15 residues. Germline CDR1 and CDR2: SGHNT and YYREEE (reference sequence). CDR3 DNA: TGTGCCAGCAGCTTGGGCACAGGGCTCGATGAAAAACTGTTTTTT. Translated: CASSLGTGLDEKLFF.

This clone was counted a single time. The chain employs TRBV28 and TRBJ1-4; no definite D call. The V and J ends lost 4 bases and 7 bases respectively, with 4 bases between them. CDR3 size: 11 residues. Germline CDR1 and CDR2: MDHEN and SYDVKM. DNA for the CDR3: TGTGCCAGCAGTTCCCCTGAAAAACTGTTTTTT. This gives the protein CASSSPEKLFF.

The chain employs TRBV2 and TRBJ2-2; 9 bases match TRBD1. Germline V CDR1 and CDR2: SNHLY, FYNNEI. Unmatched junction bases numbered 6, after V lost 6 bases and J lost 4 bases. The CDR3 spans 15 residues. The CDR3, as DNA: TGTGCCAGCAGGGACAGGGGTTCATCCACCGGGGAGCTGTTTTTT. Protein product: CASRDRGSSTGELFF.